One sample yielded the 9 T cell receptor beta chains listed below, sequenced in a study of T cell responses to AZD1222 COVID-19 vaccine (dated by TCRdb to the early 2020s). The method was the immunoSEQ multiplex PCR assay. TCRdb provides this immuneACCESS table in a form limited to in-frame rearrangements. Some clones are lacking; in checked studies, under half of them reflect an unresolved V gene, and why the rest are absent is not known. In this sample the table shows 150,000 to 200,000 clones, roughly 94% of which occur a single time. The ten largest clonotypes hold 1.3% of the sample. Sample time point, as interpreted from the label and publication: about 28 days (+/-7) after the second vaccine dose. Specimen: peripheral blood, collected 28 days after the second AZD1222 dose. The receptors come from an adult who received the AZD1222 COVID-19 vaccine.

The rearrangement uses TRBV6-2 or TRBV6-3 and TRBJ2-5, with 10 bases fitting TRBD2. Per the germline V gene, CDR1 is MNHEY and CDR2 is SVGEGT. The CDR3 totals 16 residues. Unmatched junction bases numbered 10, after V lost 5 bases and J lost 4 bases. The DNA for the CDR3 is TGTGCCAGCAGTCACGGGCTAGCGGGGGCCGGAGAGACCCAGTACTTC. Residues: CASSHGLAGAGETQYF.

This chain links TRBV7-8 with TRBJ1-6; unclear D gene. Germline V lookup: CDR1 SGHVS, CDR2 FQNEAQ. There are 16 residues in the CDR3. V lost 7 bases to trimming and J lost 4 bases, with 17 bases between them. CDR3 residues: CASTSEGVIYNSPLHF. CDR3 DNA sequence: TGTGCCAGCACCTCCGAGGGCGTTATATATAATTCACCCCTCCACTTT.

CDR3 sequence: CATSGLRGLAGTGPQETQYF. The DNA of the CDR3 is TGTGCCACCAGCGGCCTGCGGGGTCTAGCGGGGACTGGTCCTCAAGAGACCCAGTACTTC. The chain joins TRBV15 to TRBJ2-5, with 9 bases lining up with TRBD2. The V gene's germline CDR1 is LNHNV and CDR2 YYDKDF (reference sequence). V lost 5 bases and J lost 2; bases outside the gene matches: 21. The CDR3 runs 20 residues.

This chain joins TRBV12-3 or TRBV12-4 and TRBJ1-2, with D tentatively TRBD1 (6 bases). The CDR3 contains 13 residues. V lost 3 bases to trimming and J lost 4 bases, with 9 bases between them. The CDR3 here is CASSFTGFYGYTF. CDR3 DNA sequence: TGTGCCAGCAGTTTCACAGGGTTCTATGGCTACACCTTC.

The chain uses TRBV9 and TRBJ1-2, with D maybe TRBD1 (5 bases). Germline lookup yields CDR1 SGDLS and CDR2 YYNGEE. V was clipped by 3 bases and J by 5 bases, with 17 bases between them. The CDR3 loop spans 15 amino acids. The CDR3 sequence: CASSAPREGWYGYTF. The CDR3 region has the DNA TGTGCCAGCAGCGCTCCCAGGGAGGGTTGGTATGGCTACACCTTC.

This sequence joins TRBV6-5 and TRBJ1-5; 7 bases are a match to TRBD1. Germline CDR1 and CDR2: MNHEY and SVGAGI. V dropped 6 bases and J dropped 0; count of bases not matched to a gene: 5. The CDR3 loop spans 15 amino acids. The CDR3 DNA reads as TGTGCCAGCAGGACGGGACAGCATAGCAATCAGCCCCAGCATTTT. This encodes CASRTGQHSNQPQHF.

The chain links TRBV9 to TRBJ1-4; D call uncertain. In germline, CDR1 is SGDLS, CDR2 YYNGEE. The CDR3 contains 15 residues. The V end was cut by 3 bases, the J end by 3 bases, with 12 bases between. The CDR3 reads CASSEGWLANEKLFF. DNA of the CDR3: TGTGCCAGCAGCGAAGGGTGGTTAGCTAATGAAAAACTGTTTTTT. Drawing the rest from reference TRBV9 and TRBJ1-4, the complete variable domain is DSGVTQTPKHLITATGQRVTLRCSPRSGDLSVYWYQQSLDQGLQFLIQYYNGEERAKGNILERFSAQQFPDLHSELNLSSLELGDSALYFCASSEGWLANEKLFFGSGTQLSVL.

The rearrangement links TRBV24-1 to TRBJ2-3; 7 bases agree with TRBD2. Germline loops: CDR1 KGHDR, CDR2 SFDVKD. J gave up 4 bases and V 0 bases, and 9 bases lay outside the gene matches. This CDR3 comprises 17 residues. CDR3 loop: CATSDLRWGGWADTQYF. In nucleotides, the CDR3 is TGTGCCACCAGTGATTTGCGTTGGGGAGGGTGGGCAGATACGCAGTATTTT.

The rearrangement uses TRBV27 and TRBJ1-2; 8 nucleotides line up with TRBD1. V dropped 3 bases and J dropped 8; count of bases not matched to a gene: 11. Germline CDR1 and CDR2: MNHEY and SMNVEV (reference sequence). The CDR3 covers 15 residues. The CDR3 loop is CASSLSATGVGGYTF. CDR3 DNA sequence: TGTGCCAGCAGTTTGTCGGCGACAGGGGTAGGGGGCTACACCTTC.